Presented here are 14 T cell receptor beta chains from one specimen sequenced in a study of graft-versus-host responses after intestinal transplantation. Assay: immunoSEQ multiplex PCR; the TCRdb copy retains only in-frame clones and omits some. The repertoire holds about 54,000 clones, with under 95% as singletons. The sample was PBMCs, taken 650 to 680 days after intestinal transplant. Receptor source: a human patient who received an intestinal transplant, so some T cells may come from the graft donor.

The CDR3 DNA sequence: TGTGCCAGCAGGATAGGAGCCTTTTCTCCCCTCCACTTT. This encodes CASRIGAFSPLHF. V is TRBV27 and J is TRBJ1-6; the D is unclear. Between the trimmed V and J ends, which lost 6 bases and 13 bases, there was a span of 16 bases. CDR3 length: 13 amino acids. CDR1 MNHEY and CDR2 SMNVEV come from the germline V gene (reference sequence).

The chain recombines TRBV7-2 with TRBJ2-1; 9 positions agree with TRBD2. J gave up 3 bases and V 5 bases, and 5 bases lay outside the gene matches. CDR3 length: 15 residues. In germline, CDR1 is SGHTA, CDR2 FQGNSA. Here the CDR3 DNA reads TGTGCCAGCAGCCCTACTAGCGGGTTCTACAATGAGCAGTTCTTC. It codes for CASSPTSGFYNEQFF.

This chain uses TRBV10-3 with TRBJ2-5; 14 nucleotides align to TRBD2. The CDR3 has 14 residues. V dropped 10 bases and J dropped 5; count of bases not matched to a gene: 6. CDR1 and CDR2 (germline): ENHRY, SYGVKD. For the CDR3, the DNA is TGTGCCACCCGACTAGCGGGGGGGCCGGAGACCCAGTACTTC. Translating it yields CATRLAGGPETQYF.

The chain is built from TRBV5-1 and TRBJ2-3, with TRBD2 identical over 7 bases. Germline V gene sequence: CDR1 SGHRS, CDR2 YFSETQ. The CDR3 spans 17 residues. V shed 4 bases, J shed 2 bases, and the junction held 13 bases outside the gene matches. As DNA, the CDR3 is TGCGCCAGCAGCGGAGCACTGAGCCGGGGGGACACAGATACGCAGTATTTT. It codes for CASSGALSRGDTDTQYF.

This clone appeared once. The chain joins TRBV2 to TRBJ1-1; D is perhaps TRBD1 (5 bases). There are 16 residues in the CDR3. Trimming left V 0 bases short and J 0 bases short, with 11 bases between. Germline V gives CDR1 SNHLY, CDR2 FYNNEI. The CDR3 sequence is CASSEAHLGVNTEAFF. The CDR3 bases are TGTGCCAGCAGTGAAGCCCACTTGGGGGTGAACACTGAAGCTTTCTTT.

V is TRBV10-3 and J is TRBJ1-1; no clear D gene. CDR1 is ENHRY and CDR2 is SYGVKD in the germline V gene. V was clipped by 3 bases and J by 3 bases, with 8 bases between them. The CDR3 length is 13 residues. For the CDR3, the DNA is TGTGCCATCAGTGATAGTTTCCACACTGAAGCTTTCTTT. It translates to CAISDSFHTEAFF.

The chain couples TRBV7-2 to TRBJ2-1; 8 nucleotides match TRBD1. The CDR3 sequence is 15 residues long. The V gene's germline CDR1 is SGHTA and CDR2 FQGNSA. V gave up 6 bases and J gave up 2 bases; unmatched junction bases: 6. CDR3 nucleotide sequence: TGTGCCAGCAGTTTCGACAGGGGACCCTACAATGAGCAGTTCTTC. Residues: CASSFDRGPYNEQFF.

The chain uses TRBV30 and TRBJ2-6; D gene uncertain. This CDR3 is 14 amino acids long. The germline CDR1 and CDR2 sequences are GTSNPN and SVGIG (reference sequence). The V and J ends lost 2 bases and 1 base respectively, with 6 bases between them. The CDR3 DNA sequence: TGTGCCTGGAGTTCCACATCTGGGGCCAACGTCCTGACTTTC. It codes for CAWSSTSGANVLTF.

V usage is TRBV11-2 and J usage is TRBJ1-6; 10 bases map to TRBD1. The V gene's germline CDR1 is SGHAT and CDR2 FQNNGV. The CDR3 length is 14 residues. Unmatched junction bases numbered 3, after V lost 4 bases and J lost 9 bases. The CDR3 sequence is CASSWGQGFSPLHF. CDR3 bases: TGTGCCAGCAGCTGGGGACAGGGGTTTTCACCCCTCCACTTT.

The chain employs TRBV2 and TRBJ1-2, with a possible D match to TRBD1 (5 bases). In germline, CDR1 is SNHLY, CDR2 FYNNEI. V dropped 1 base and J dropped 4 bases, with 25 bases sitting between them. The CDR3 loop spans 19 amino acids. The CDR3 sequence is CASSEGLNLGRGPTYGYTF. The DNA for the CDR3 is TGTGCCAGCAGTGAAGGGTTAAATTTGGGAAGGGGACCAACCTATGGCTACACCTTC.

The chain has TRBV5-1 and TRBJ2-7; D is tentatively TRBD1 or TRBD2 (7 bases each). Trimming pared 7 bases from V and 6 bases from J, leaving 14 bases between. This CDR3 comprises 12 residues. Germline V CDR1 and CDR2: SGHRS, YFSETQ. The CDR3 DNA sequence: TGCGCCAGCTCAGGGGGGGGAGTCGAGCAGTACTTC. It specifies CASSGGGVEQYF.

This clone was found once. The chain combines TRBV6-5 with TRBJ2-3, with unresolved D. Trimming stripped 10 bases from V and 2 bases from J, with 7 bases between. The CDR3 extends over 11 amino acids. The germline CDR1 and CDR2 sequences are MNHEY and SVGAGI. The CDR3 is CATSATDTQYF. The CDR3 DNA sequence: TGTGCCACCTCAGCCACAGATACGCAGTATTTT.

The chain recombines TRBV7-8 with TRBJ1-6; D unresolved. V lost 2 bases to trimming and J lost 8 bases, with 10 bases between them. The germline gives CDR1 SGHVS, CDR2 FQNEAQ. CDR3 length: 14 amino acids. DNA of the CDR3: TGTGCCAGCAGCTTAACGGGGAGTGATTCACCCCTCCACTTT. This codes for CASSLTGSDSPLHF.

V usage is TRBV18 and J usage is TRBJ2-1; 12 bases match TRBD2. V gave up 0 bases and J gave up 7 bases; unmatched junction bases: 10. The CDR3 loop spans 18 amino acids. Germline loops: CDR1 KGHSH, CDR2 LQKENI. CDR3 bases: TGTGCCAGCTCACCACCAAAGGCTAGCGGGGGGGCAATTAATGAGCAGTTCTTC. Translating gives CASSPPKASGGAINEQFF.